What follows is one TCR beta chain and its context. Its cognate antigen is unknown. This record comes from a study of shared clonotypes between healthy human individuals. For the study at large: CD4 naive cells filled three plates per donor, CD4 memory three, CD8 naive two and CD8 memory one.

Assay: immunoSEQ multiplex PCR; the TCRdb copy retains only in-frame clones and omits some. The sample contains about 1 million clones, under 80% of which appear only once. Trimming took 4 bases from V and 1 from J, leaving 11 bases between them. CDR1 and CDR2 (germline): SGHRS, YFSETQ. CDR3 size: 14 residues. Study-level results: Generally, naive subsets came out with larger estimated richness than memory subsets.

The chain carries TRBV5-1 and TRBJ1-1; D is unclear. The sequenced sample consisted of memory CD4+ T cells sorted from blood. Stated subset: CD45RA-negative fraction. This clonotype was obtained from a man aged 18-30 years in good health. The CDR3 nucleotides read TGCGCCAGCAGCCGACCCCCGGGGAACACTGAAGCTTTCTTT. Translated, it gives CASSRPPGNTEAFF.